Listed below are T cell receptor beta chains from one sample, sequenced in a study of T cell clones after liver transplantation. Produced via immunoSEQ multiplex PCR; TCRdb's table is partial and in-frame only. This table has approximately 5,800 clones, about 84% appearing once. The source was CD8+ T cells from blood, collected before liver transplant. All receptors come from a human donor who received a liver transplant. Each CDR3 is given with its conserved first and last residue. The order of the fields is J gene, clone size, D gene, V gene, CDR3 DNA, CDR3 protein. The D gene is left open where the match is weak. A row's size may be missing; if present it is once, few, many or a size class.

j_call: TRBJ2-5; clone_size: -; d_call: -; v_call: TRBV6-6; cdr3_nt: TGTGCCAGCAGTTTGGGGGAGACCCAGTACTTC; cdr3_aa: CASSLGETQYF
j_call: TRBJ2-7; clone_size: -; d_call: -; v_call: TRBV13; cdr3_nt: TGTGCCAGCAGCGCAGGCGGGTGGAACTACGAGCAGTACTTC; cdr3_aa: CASSAGGWNYEQYF
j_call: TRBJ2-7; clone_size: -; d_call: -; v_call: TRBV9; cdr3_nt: TGTGCCAGCAGCGTAGGTGAAGGGGACTCCTACGAGCAGTACTTC; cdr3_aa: CASSVGEGDSYEQYF
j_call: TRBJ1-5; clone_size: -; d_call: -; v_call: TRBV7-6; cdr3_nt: TGTGCCAGCAGCTTAGGGCAGGGCAATCAGCCCCAGCATTTT; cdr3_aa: CASSLGQGNQPQHF
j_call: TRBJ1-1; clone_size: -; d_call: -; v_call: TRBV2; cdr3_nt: TGTGCCAGCAGTTCCGGATTTGGGCAGGGGAACACTGAAGCTTTCTTT; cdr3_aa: CASSSGFGQGNTEAFF
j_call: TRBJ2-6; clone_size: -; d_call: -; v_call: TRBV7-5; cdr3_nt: TGTGCCAGAATACAACTTTTAAGTAGACAAAGTCGGGCCAACGTCCTGACTTTC; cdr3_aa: CARIQLLSRQSRANVLTF
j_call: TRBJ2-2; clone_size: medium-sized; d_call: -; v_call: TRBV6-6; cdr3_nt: TGTGCCAGCAGTTACCCCGGGGAGCTGTTTTTT; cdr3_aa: CASSYPGELFF
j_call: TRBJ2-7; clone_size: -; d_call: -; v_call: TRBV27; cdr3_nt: TGTGCCAGCAGTTTAGGAGGGGGCGGCGAGCAGTACTTC; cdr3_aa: CASSLGGGGEQYF
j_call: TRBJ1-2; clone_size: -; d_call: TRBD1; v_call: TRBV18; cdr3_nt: TGTGCCAGCTCACCACCGTTCGGAGAGAAACAGGGGGCTGATGGCTACACCTTC; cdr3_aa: CASSPPFGEKQGADGYTF
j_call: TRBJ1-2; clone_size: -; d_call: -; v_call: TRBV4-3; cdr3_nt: TGCGCCAGCAGCCAAGATGCCGAGGACCCCTGGTATGGCTACACCTTC; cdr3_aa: CASSQDAEDPWYGYTF
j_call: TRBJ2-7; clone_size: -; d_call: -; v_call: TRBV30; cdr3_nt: TGTGCCTGGAGGACGGGATCCTACGAGCAGTACTTC; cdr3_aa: CAWRTGSYEQYF
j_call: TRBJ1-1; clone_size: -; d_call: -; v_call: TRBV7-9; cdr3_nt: TGTGCCAGCAGTACTGCTGATGAAGCTTTCTTT; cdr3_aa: CASSTADEAFF
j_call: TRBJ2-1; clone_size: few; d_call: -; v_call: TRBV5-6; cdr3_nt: TGTGCCAGCAGCCAAGGCAAGGGTGAGCAGTTCTTC; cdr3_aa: CASSQGKGEQFF
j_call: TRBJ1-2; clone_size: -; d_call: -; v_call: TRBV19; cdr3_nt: TGTGCCAGTAGTATAGTACTGGAAGAGCAGGGCTATGGCTACACCTTC; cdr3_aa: CASSIVLEEQGYGYTF
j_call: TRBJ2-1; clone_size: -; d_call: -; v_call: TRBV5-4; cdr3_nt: TGTGCCAGCAGCTTTTCAAATGAGCAGTTCTTC; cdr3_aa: CASSFSNEQFF
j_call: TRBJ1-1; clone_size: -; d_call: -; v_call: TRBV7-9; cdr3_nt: TGTGCCAGCAGCTTAGACCGGGACCCTTCCACTGAAGCTTTCTTT; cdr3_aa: CASSLDRDPSTEAFF
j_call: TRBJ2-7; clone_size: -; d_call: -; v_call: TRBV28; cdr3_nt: TGTGCCAGCAGTTTTAGGGCCACTATCCCCTACGAGCAGTACTTC; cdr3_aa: CASSFRATIPYEQYF
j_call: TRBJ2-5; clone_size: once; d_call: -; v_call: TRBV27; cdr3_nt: TGTGCCAGCAGTGAAATGGCTAGTCAGACCCAGTACTTC; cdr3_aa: CASSEMASQTQYF
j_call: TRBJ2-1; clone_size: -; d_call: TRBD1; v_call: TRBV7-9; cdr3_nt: TGTGCCAGCAGCCTTGACAGGGGGAATTACAATGAGCAGTTCTTC; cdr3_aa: CASSLDRGNYNEQFF
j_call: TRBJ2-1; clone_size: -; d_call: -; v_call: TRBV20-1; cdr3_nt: TGCAGTGCTAGGCCTGACAATGAGCAGTTCTTC; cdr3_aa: CSARPDNEQFF
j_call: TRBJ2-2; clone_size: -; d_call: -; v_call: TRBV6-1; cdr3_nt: TGTGCCAGCCGGGCAGGGCTAACCGGGGAGCTGTTTTTT; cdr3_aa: CASRAGLTGELFF
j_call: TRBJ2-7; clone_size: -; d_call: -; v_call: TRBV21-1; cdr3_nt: TGTGCCAGCAGCAAAGTGATGTCCGGGACAGGGCAGAACTACGAGCAGTACTTC; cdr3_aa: CASSKVMSGTGQNYEQYF
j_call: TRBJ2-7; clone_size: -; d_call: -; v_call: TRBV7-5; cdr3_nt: TGTGCCAGCAGCCCAACAGGGCTCCGTTACGAGCAGTACTTC; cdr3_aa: CASSPTGLRYEQYF
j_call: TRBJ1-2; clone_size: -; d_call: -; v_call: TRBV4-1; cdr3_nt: TGCGCCAGCAGCCAAGAGGCAGGGGAGGGTTTGGGCTACACCTTC; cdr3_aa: CASSQEAGEGLGYTF
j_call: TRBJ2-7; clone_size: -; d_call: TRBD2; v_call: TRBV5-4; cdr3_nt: TGTGCCAGCAGCGCGGGACTAGCGGAATCTTACGAGCAGTACTTC; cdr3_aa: CASSAGLAESYEQYF
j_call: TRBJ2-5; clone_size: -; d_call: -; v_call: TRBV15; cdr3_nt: TGTGCCACCAGCAGCGAACGGACGGGCTGGACCCAGTACTTC; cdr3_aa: CATSSERTGWTQYF
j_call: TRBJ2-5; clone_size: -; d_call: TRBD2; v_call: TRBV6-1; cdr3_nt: TGTGCCAGCAGTGAAGCAGCGGGGGGGCAAGAGACCCAGTACTTC; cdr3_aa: CASSEAAGGQETQYF
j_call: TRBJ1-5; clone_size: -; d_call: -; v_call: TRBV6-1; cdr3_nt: TGTGCCAGCAGTGAAAACCGGGGGTTTGGCAATCAGCCCCAGCATTTT; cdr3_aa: CASSENRGFGNQPQHF
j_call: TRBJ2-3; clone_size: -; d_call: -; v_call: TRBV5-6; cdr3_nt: TGTGCCAGCAGCTTGCAGGGTTACGGCACAGATACGCAGTATTTT; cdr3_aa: CASSLQGYGTDTQYF
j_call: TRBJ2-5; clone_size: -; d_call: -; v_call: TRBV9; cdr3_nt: TGTGCCAGCAGCGTAGTGGGGGACGGGACCCAGTACTTC; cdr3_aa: CASSVVGDGTQYF
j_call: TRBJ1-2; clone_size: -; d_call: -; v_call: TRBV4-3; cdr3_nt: TGCGCCAGCAGCCAAGATCAGCTGAGAGGGCGGCCGTCCCGAAACTATGGCTACACCTTC; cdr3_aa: CASSQDQLRGRPSRNYGYTF
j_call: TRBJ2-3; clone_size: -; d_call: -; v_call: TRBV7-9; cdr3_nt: TGTGCCAGCAGCCCAGAAGCGGGCAGGAGGTCAGGCACAGATACGCAGTATTTT; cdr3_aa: CASSPEAGRRSGTDTQYF
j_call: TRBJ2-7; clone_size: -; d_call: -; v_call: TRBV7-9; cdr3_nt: TGTGCCAGCAGCTTAAGTTCGAGCTCCTACGAGCAGTACTTC; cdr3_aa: CASSLSSSSYEQYF
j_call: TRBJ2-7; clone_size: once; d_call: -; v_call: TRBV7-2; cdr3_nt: TGTGCCAGCAGCTTCGCAGGGAGCTCCTACGAGCAGTACTTC; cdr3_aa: CASSFAGSSYEQYF
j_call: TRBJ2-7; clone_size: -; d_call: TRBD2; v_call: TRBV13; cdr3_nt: TGTGCCAGCAGCGGGGGGACTAGCGGATATTACGAGCAGTACTTC; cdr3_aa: CASSGGTSGYYEQYF
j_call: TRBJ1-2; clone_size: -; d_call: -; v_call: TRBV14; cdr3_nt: TGTGCCAGCAGCCTCACACCGGGCCTCATATTAGGGAACTATGGCTACACCTTC; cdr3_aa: CASSLTPGLILGNYGYTF
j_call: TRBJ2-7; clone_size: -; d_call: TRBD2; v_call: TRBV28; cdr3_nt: TGTGCCAGCAGAACGGGCGGGAGCTCCTACGAGCAGTACTTC; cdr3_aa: CASRTGGSSYEQYF
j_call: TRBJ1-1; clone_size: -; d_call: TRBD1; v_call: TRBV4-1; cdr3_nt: TGCGCCAGCAGCCAAGACAGGGGGCCTGAAGCTTTCTTT; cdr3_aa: CASSQDRGPEAFF
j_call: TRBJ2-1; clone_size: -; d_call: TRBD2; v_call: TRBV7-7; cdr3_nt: TGTGCCAGCAGTCCAACTAGCGGGGGGGCCTACAATGAGCAGTTCTTC; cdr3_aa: CASSPTSGGAYNEQFF
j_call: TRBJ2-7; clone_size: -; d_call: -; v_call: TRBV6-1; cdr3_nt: TGTGCCAGCAGTGGCTCCTACGAGCAGTACTTC; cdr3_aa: CASSGSYEQYF
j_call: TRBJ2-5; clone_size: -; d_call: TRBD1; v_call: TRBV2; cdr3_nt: TGTGCCAAAAAGGACAGGGGGTTGGGAGAGACCCAGTACTTC; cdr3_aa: CAKKDRGLGETQYF
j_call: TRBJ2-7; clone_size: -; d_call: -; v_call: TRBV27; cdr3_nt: TGTGCCAGCAGTTACAGGGCCTCCTACGAGCAGTACTTC; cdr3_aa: CASSYRASYEQYF
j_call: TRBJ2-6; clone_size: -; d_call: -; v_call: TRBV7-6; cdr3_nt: TGTGCCAGCAGCTTAGCTCCCTCTGGGGCCAACGTCCTGACTTTC; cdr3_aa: CASSLAPSGANVLTF
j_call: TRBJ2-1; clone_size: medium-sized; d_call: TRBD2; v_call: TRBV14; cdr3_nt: TGTGCCAGCAGCCATCTAGCGGGGGGGCCTAATGAGCAGTTCTTC; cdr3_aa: CASSHLAGGPNEQFF
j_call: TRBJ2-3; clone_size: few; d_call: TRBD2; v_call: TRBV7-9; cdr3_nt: TGTGCCAGCAGCCCTTCAGGACTAGCGGGAAGGACAGATACGCAGTATTTT; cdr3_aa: CASSPSGLAGRTDTQYF
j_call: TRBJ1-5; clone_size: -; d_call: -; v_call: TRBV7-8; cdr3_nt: TGTGCCAGCAGCCAGGACGTATATAAAAATCAGCCCCAGCATTTT; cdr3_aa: CASSQDVYKNQPQHF
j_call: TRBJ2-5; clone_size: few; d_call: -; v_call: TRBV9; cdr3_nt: TGTGCCAGCAGCACCTGGACGGCTCCGCAAGAGACCCAGTACTTC; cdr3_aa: CASSTWTAPQETQYF
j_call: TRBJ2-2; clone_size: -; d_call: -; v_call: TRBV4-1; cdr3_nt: TGCGCCAGCAGCCAAAGTGCGGCCGGGGAGCTGTTTTTT; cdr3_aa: CASSQSAAGELFF
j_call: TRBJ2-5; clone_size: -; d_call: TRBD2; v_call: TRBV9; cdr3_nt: TGTGCCAGCAGCGCCACGGGACTAGCCCAAGAGACCCAGTACTTC; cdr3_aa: CASSATGLAQETQYF
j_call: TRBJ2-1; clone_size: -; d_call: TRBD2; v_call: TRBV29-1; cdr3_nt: TGCAGCGTTTCGGGAGGAAGGTACAATGAGCAGTTCTTC; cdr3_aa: CSVSGGRYNEQFF
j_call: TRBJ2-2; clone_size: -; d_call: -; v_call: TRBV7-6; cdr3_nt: TGTGCCAGCAGCGGGGACTCAATCACCGGGGAGCTGTTTTTT; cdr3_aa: CASSGDSITGELFF
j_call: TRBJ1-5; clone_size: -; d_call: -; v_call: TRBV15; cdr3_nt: TGTGCCACCAGCAGGGAGGGACACAGTGATCGGCATTTT; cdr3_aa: CATSREGHSDRHF
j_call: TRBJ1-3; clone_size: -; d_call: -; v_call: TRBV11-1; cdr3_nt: TGTGCCAGCAGCTTCGGCGGTGGTATCGGAAACACCATATATTTT; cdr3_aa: CASSFGGGIGNTIYF
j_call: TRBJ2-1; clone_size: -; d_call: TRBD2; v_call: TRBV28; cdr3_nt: TGTGCCAGCAGTGGGGGAGGACTAGCGGGAGAGCCTGAGCAGTTCTTC; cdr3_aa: CASSGGGLAGEPEQFF
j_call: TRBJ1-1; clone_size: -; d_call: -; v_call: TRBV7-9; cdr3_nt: TGTGCCAGCAGCCAGTCGAACACTGAAGCTTTCTTT; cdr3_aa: CASSQSNTEAFF
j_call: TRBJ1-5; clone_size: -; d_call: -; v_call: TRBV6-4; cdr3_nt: TGTGCCAGCAGTGAGGAGGAAGGCAATCAGCCCCAGCATTTT; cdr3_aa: CASSEEEGNQPQHF
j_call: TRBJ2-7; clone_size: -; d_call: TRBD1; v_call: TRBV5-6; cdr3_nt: TGTGCCAGCAGCCGTACAAGACAGGGGAGGTACGAGCAGTACTTC; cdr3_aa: CASSRTRQGRYEQYF
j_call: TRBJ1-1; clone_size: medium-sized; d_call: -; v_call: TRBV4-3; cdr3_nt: TGCGCCAGCAGCCAAGATACGAATTCTTACACTGAAGCTTTCTTT; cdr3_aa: CASSQDTNSYTEAFF
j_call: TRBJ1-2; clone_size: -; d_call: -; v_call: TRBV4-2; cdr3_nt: TGTGCCAGCAGCCACCCAGATGGCTACACCTTC; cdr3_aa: CASSHPDGYTF